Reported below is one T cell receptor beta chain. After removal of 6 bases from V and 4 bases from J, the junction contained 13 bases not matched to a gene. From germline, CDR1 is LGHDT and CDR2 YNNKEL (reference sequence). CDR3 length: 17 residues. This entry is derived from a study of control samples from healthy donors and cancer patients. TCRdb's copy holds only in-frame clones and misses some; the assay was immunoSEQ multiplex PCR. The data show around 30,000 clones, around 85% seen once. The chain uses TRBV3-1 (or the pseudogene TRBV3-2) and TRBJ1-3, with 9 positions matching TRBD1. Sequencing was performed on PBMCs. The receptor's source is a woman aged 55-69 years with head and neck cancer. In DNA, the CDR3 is TGTGCCAGCAGAGAGTCCGGACAGGGGAACATCGGAAACACCATATATTTT. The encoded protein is CASRESGQGNIGNTIYF.